This TCR beta chain was retrieved from a study of T cell responses to AZD1222 COVID-19 vaccine. The study's findings and limits: Spike-wide vaccine-associated CD4 TCRs dominated at 160-218 and 743-854. Just six AZD1222 recipients were seropositive at baseline. Donors were chiefly white British, with a greater number of females, and clonal diversity was perhaps underestimated. A reported finding is that nearly half of spike-specific TCRs target unmutated variant regions.

Note on this clone: Its antigen remains unidentified.

The CDR3 has 14 residues. The junction had 5 bases not matched to a gene; V was cut back by 0 bases and J by 7 bases. The germline CDR1 and CDR2 sequences are MNHNY and SVGAGI (reference sequence). Generated by immunoSEQ multiplex PCR, the TCRdb table keeps only in-frame clones and is missing some. There are some 100,000 clones in the sample; approximately 88% occur only once, and roughly 13% lies in the top ten. The gene calls are TRBV6-6 and TRBJ1-2; 7 positions match TRBD1. The starting material was peripheral blood, obtained on day 0 of MenACWY control vaccination. The source is an adult in good health. As DNA, the CDR3 is TGTGCCAGCAGTTACTCCCAGGGGGAAGGTGGCTACACCTTC. Protein sequence: CASSYSQGEGGYTF.